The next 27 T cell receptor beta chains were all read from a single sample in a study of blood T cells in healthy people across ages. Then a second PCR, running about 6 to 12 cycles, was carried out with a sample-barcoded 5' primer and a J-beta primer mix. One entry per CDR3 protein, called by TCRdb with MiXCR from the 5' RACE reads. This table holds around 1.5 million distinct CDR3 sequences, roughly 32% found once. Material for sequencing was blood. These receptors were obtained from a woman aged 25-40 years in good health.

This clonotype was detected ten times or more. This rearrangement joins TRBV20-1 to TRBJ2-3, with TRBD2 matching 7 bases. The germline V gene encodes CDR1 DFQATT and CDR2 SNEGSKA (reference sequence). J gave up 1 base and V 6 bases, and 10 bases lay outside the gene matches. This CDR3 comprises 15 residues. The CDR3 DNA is TGCAGTGCGAGGGCCGTTGCGGGGGGCACAGATACGCAGTATTTT. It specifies CSARAVAGGTDTQYF.

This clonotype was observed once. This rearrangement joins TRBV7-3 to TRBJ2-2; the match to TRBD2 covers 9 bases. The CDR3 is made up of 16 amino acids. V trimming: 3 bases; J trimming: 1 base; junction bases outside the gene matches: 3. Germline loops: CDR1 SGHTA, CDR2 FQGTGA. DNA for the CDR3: TGTGCCAGCAGCTTTAGCGGGAGTGAGAACACCGGGGAGCTGTTTTTT. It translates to CASSFSGSENTGELFF.

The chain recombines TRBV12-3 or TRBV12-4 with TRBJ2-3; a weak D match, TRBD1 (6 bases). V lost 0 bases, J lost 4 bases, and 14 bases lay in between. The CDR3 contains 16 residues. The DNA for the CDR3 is TGTGCCAGCAGTTTAGCTAGTAACAGGGTCGCAGATACGCAGTATTTT. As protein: CASSLASNRVADTQYF.

This chain's CDR3 is CASSFAVAETQYF. The CDR3 DNA is TGTGCCAGCAGTTTTGCGGTTGCGGAGACCCAGTACTTC. The gene calls are TRBV12-3 or TRBV12-4 and TRBJ2-5; D gene ambiguous. Trimming took off 3 bases at V and 5 bases at J, with 10 bases between the two ends. The CDR3 loop spans 13 amino acids.

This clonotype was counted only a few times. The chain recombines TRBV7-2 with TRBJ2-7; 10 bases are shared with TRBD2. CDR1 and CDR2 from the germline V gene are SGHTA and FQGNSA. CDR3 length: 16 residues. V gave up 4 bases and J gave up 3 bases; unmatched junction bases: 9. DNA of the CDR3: TGTGCCAGCAGCTCCTACCTCACTAGCGGGGTCTACGAGCAGTACTTC. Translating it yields CASSSYLTSGVYEQYF.

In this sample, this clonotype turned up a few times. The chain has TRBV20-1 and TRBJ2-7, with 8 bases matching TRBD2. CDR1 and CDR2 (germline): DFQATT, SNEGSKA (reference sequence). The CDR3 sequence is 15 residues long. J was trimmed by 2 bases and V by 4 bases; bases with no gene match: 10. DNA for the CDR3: TGCAGTGCTATCGCCTTAGCGGGAAAGACCTACGAGCAGTACTTC. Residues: CSAIALAGKTYEQYF.

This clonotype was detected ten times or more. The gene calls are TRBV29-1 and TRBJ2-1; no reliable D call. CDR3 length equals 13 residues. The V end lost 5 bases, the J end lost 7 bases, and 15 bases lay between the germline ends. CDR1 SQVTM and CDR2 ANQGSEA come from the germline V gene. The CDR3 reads CSVPNTPRNEQFF. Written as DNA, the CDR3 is TGCAGCGTTCCGAATACCCCGCGGAATGAGCAGTTCTTC.

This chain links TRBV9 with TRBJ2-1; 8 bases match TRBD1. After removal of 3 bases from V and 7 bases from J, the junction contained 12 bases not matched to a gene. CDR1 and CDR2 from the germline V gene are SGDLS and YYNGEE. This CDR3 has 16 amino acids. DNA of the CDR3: TGTGCCAGCAGCGCGCGGCAGGGGGCGGGTGGTAATGAGCAGTTCTTC. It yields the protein CASSARQGAGGNEQFF. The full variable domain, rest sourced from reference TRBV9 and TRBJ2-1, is DSGVTQTPKHLITATGQRVTLRCSPRSGDLSVYWYQQSLDQGLQFLIQYYNGEERAKGNILERFSAQQFPDLHSELNLSSLELGDSALYFCASSARQGAGGNEQFFGPGTRLTVL.

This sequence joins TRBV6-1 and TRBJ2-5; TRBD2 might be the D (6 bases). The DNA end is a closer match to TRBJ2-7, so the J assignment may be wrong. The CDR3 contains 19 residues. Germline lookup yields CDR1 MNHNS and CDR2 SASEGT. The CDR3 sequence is CANFHEGTLRTAGFYEQYF. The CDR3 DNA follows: TGTGCCAATTTTCACGAGGGGACGCTTCGTACGGCGGGATTTTACGAGCAGTACTTC.

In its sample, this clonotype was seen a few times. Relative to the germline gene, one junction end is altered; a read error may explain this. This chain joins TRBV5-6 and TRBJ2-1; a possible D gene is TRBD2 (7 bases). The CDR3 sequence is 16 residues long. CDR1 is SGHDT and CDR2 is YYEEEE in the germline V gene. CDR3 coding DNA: TGTGCCAACAGCTTGGGGGGGGCCGGCTTGGACAATGAGCAGTTCTTC. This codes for CANSLGGAGLDNEQFF. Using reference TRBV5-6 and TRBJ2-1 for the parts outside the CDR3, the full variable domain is DAGVTQSPTHLIKTRGQQVTLRCSPKSGHDTVSWYQQALGQGPQFIFQYYEEEERQRGNFPDRFSGHQFPNYSSELNVNALLLGDSALYLCANSLGGAGLDNEQFFGPGTRLTVL.

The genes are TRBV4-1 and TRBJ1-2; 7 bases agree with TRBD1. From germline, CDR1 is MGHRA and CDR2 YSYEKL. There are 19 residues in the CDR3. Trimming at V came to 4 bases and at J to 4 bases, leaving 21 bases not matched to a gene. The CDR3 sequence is CASSRALRTGIVRAYGYTF. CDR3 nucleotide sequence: TGCGCCAGCAGCCGAGCTCTTAGGACAGGTATTGTTCGTGCCTATGGCTACACCTTC.

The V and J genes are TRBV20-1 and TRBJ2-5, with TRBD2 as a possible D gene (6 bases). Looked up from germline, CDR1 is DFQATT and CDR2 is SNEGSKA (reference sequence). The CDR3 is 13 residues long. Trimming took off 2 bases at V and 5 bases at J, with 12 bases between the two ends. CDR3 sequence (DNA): TGCAGTGCTAGATGGGCAGGGAGGGAGACCCAGTACTTC. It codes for CSARWAGRETQYF.

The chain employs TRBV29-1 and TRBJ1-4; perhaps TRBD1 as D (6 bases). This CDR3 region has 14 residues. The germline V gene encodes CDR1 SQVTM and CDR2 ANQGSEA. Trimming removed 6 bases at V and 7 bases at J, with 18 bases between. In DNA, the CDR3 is TGCAGCGTCGCAACAGGGAGGGGGGGTGAAAAACTGTTTTTT. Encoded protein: CSVATGRGGEKLFF.

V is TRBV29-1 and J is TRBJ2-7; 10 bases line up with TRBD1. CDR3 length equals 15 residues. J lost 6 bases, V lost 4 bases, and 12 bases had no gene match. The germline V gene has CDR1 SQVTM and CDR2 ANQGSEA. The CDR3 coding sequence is TGCAGCGTTGTGGGTTGGGACAGGGGAGGCTCCGAGCAGTACTTC. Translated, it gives CSVVGWDRGGSEQYF.

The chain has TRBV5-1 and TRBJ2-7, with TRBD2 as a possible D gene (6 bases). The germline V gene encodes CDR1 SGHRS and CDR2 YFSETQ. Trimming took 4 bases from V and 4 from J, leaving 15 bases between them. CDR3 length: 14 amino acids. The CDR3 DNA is TGCGCCAGCAGCCCGGCGGGGCCGGGGTACGAGCAGTACTTC. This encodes CASSPAGPGYEQYF.

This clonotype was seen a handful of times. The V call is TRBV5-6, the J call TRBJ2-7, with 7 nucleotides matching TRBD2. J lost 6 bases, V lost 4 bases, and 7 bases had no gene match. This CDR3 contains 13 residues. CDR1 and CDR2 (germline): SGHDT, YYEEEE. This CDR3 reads CASSADPGGEQYF. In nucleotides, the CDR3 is TGTGCCAGCAGCGCGGACCCGGGAGGCGAGCAGTACTTC.

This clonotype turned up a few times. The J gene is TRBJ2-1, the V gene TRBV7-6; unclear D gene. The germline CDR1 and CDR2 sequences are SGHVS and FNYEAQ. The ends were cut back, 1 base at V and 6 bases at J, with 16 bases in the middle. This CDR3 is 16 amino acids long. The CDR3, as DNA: TGTGCCAGCAGCTTAGTTTCGGGCAGCCCTCTCAATGAGCAGTTCTTC. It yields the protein CASSLVSGSPLNEQFF.

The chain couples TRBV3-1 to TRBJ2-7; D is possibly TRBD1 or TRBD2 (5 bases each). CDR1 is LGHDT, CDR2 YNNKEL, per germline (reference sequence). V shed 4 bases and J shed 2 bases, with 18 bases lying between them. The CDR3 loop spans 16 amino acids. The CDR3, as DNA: TGTGCCAGCAGCCTTTTTGGACAAACCGGGACCTACGAGCAGTACTTC. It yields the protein CASSLFGQTGTYEQYF.

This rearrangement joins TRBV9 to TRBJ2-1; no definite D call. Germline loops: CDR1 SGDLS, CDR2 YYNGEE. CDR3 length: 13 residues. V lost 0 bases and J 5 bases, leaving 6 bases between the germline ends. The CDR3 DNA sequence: TGTGCCAGCAGCGTAGCATCCCACAATGAGCAGTTCTTC. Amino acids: CASSVASHNEQFF. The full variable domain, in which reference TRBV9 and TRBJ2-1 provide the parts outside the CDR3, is DSGVTQTPKHLITATGQRVTLRCSPRSGDLSVYWYQQSLDQGLQFLIQYYNGEERAKGNILERFSAQQFPDLHSELNLSSLELGDSALYFCASSVASHNEQFFGPGTRLTVL.

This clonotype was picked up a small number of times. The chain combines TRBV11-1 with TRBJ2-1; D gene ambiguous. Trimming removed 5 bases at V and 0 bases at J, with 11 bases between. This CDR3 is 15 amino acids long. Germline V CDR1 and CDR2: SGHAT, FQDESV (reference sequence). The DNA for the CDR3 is TGTGCCAGCAGCCCATACAAGAGCTCCTACAATGAGCAGTTCTTC. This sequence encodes CASSPYKSSYNEQFF.

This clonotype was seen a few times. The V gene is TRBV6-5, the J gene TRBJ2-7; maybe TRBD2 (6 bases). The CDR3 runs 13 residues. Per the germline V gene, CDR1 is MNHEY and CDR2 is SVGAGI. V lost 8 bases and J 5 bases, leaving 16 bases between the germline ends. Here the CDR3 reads CASGWGERDEQYF. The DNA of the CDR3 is TGTGCCAGCGGCTGGGGGGAGAGAGACGAGCAGTACTTC.

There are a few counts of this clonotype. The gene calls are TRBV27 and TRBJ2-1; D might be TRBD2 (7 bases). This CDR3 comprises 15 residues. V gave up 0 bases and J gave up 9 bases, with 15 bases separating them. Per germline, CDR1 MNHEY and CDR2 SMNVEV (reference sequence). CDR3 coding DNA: TGTGCCAGCAGTTTATCTAGGGGGGGATTTAGTGAGCAGTTCTTC. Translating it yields CASSLSRGGFSEQFF.

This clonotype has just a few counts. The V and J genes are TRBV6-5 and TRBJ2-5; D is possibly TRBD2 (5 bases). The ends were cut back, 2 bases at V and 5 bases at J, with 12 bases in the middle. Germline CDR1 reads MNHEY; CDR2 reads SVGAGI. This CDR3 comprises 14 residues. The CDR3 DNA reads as TGTGCCAGCAGTTACGGAGGCCTGCGGGAGACCCAGTACTTC. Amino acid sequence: CASSYGGLRETQYF.

The CDR3 reads CASSSSPLDRGLDTQYF. Here the CDR3 DNA reads TGTGCCAGCAGTTCCTCACCCCTAGACAGGGGGCTGGATACGCAGTATTTT. The chain joins TRBV27 to TRBJ2-3, with 10 bases lining up with TRBD1. CDR1 and CDR2 (germline): MNHEY, SMNVEV (reference sequence). The CDR3 sequence is 17 residues long. The V segment lost 4 bases and the J segment 6 bases; nucleotides outside the gene matches: 13.

The CDR3 is CASSPWTSGGQETQYF. The CDR3 nucleotides read TGTGCCAGCAGCCCTTGGACTAGCGGGGGCCAAGAGACCCAGTACTTC. The rearrangement uses TRBV5-6 and TRBJ2-5; 13 bases match TRBD2. Germline CDR1 and CDR2: SGHDT and YYEEEE. V lost 4 bases and J lost 1; bases outside the gene matches: 4. The length of the CDR3 is 16 residues. Variable domain in full (rest from reference TRBV5-6 and TRBJ2-5): DAGVTQSPTHLIKTRGQQVTLRCSPKSGHDTVSWYQQALGQGPQFIFQYYEEEERQRGNFPDRFSGHQFPNYSSELNVNALLLGDSALYLCASSPWTSGGQETQYFGPGTRLLVL.

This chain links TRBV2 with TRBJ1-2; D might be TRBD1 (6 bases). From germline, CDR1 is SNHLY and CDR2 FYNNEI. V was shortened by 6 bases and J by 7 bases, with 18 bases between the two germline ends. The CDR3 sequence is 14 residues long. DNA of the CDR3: TGTGCCAGCAGGAGCGAAAGCCGAGGGGGTGGCTACACCTTC. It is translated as CASRSESRGGGYTF.

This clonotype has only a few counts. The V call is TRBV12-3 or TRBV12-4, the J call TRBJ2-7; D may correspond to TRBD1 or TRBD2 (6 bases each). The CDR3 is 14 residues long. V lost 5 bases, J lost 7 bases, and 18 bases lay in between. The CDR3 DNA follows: TGTGCCAGCAGTCGGGTGGGGGGCACTCGGGAGCAGTACTTC. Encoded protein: CASSRVGGTREQYF.